This T cell receptor beta chain emerged from a study of monozygotic twins with inflammatory bowel disease. TCRdb re-called the 5' RACE reads; one entry per CDR3 protein, DNA not given. The table for this sample gives approximately 340,000 distinct CDR3 sequences. Phlebotomy per donor yielded a single 2.5 ml blood sample. The CDR3 is 17 amino acids. Germline CDR1 reads MNHEY; CDR2 reads SVGAGI. The sequence was collected from a human donor with ulcerative colitis or Crohn's disease, or a healthy co-twin of an affected twin (not recorded which). V usage is TRBV6-5 and J usage is TRBJ2-1; TCRdb indicates TRBD1, and absent DNA this call remains unverified. The material sequenced was blood. CDR3 loop: CASSFANGATSHNEQFF.